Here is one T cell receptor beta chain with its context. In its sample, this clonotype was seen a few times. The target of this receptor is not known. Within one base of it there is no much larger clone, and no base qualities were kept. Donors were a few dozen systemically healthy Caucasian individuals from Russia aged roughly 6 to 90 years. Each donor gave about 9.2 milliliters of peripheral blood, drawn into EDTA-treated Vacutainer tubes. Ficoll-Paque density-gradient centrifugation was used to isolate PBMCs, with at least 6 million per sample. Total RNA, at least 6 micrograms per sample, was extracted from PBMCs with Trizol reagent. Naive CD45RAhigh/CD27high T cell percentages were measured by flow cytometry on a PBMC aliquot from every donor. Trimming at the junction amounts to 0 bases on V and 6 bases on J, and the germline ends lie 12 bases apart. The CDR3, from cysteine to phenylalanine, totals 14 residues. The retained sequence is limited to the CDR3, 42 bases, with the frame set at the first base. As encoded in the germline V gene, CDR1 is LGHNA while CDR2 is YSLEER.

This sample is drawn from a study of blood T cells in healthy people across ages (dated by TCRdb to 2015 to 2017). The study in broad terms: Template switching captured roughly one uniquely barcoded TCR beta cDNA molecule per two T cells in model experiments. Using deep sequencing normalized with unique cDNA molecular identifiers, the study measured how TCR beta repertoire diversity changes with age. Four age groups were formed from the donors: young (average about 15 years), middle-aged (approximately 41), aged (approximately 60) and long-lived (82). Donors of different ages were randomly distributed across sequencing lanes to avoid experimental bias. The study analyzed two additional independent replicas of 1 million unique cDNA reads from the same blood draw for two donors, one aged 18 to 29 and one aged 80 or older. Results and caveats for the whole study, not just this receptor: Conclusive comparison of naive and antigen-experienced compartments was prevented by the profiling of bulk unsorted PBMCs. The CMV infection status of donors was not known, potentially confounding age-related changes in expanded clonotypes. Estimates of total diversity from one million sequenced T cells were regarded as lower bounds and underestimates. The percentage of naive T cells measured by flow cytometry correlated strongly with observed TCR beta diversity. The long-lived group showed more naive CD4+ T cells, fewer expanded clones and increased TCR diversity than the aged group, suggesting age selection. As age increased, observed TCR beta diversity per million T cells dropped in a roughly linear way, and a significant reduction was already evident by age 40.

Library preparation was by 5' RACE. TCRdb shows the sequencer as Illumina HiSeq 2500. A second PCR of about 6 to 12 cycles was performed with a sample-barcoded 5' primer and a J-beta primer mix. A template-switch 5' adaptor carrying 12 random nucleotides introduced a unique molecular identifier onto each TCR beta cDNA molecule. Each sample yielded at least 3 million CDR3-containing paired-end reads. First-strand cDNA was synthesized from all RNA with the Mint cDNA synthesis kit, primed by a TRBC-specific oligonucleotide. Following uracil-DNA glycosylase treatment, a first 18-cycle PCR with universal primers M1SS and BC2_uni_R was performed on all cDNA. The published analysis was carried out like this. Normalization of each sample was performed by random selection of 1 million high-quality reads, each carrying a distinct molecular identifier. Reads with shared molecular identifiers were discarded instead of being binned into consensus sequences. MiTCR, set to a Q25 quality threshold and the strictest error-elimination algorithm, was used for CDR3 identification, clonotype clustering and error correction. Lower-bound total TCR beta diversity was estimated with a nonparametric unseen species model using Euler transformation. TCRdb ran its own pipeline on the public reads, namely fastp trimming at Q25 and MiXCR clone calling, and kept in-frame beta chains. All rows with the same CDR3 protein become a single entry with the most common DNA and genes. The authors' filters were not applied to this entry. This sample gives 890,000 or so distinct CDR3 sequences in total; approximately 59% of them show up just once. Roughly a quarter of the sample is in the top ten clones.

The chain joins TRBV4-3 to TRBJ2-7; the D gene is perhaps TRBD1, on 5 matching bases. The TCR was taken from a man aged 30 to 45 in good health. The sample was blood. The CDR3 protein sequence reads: CASSQDPSGFEQYF. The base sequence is TGCGCCAGCAGCCAAGATCCATCAGGGTTCGAGCAGTACTTC.